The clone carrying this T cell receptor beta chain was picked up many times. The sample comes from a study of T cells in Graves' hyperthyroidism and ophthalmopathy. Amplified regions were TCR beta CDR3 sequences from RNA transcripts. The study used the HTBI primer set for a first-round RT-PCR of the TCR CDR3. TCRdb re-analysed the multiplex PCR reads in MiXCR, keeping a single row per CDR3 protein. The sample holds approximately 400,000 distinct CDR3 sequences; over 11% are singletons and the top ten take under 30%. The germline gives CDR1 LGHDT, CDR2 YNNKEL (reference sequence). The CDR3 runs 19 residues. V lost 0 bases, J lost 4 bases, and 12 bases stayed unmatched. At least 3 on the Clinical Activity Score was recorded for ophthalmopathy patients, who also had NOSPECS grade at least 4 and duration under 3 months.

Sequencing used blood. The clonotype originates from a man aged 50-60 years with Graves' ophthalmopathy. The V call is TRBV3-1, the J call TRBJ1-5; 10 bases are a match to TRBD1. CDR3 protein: CASSQDSGALGQGNQPQHF. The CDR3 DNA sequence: TGTGCCAGCAGCCAAGATTCAGGGGCACTGGGACAGGGGAATCAGCCCCAGCATTTT.